The rows below give T cell receptor beta chains drawn from one sample of a study of beta chain features in type 1 diabetes. Using immunoSEQ multiplex PCR, the repertoire was profiled, and TCRdb retains in-frame clones only, with some absent. The data show about 740,000 clones, around 15% seen once. Sequencing was performed on naive CD4+ T cells from blood. These receptors were obtained from a man aged 18 to 29 with type 1 diabetes. The CDR3 runs from the conserved cysteine through the conserved F or W. Fields, in order: D gene, V gene, J gene, clone size, CDR3 DNA, CDR3 protein. The D gene is left open where the match is weak. Clone sizes are given selectively: once, few, many, or a class where the clone is expanded.

d_gene: -
v_gene: TRBV4-2
j_gene: TRBJ1-2
abundance: -
CDR3nt: TGTGCCAGCAGCCCAGACAACTATGGCTACACCTTC
CDR3aa: CASSPDNYGYTF

d_gene: TRBD1
v_gene: TRBV19
j_gene: TRBJ2-1
abundance: few
CDR3nt: TGTGCCAGTAATCATGGACAGGGCAACTACAATGAGCAGTTCTTC
CDR3aa: CASNHGQGNYNEQFF

d_gene: -
v_gene: TRBV7-9
j_gene: TRBJ1-5
abundance: few
CDR3nt: TGTGCCAGCAGCTCCGGATTGAATCAGCCCCAGCATTTT
CDR3aa: CASSSGLNQPQHF

d_gene: TRBD1
v_gene: TRBV28
j_gene: TRBJ1-6
abundance: few
CDR3nt: TGTGCCAGCAGTCCCGACAGGGTGGCTTCACCCCTCCACTTT
CDR3aa: CASSPDRVASPLHF

d_gene: -
v_gene: TRBV30
j_gene: TRBJ1-2
abundance: few
CDR3nt: TGTGCCTGGAGTGTAGGAGTCCAGGGGTATGGCTACACCTTC
CDR3aa: CAWSVGVQGYGYTF

d_gene: -
v_gene: TRBV6-5
j_gene: TRBJ2-4
abundance: -
CDR3nt: TGTGCCAGCAGTTACTCGGGAGGGGGCGGAAACATTCAGTACTTC
CDR3aa: CASSYSGGGGNIQYF

d_gene: TRBD2
v_gene: TRBV7-9
j_gene: TRBJ2-7
abundance: -
CDR3nt: TGTGCCAGCAGCCCGCCAGTAGCGGGGATTTCATACGAGCAGTACTTC
CDR3aa: CASSPPVAGISYEQYF

d_gene: -
v_gene: TRBV29-1
j_gene: TRBJ1-1
abundance: few
CDR3nt: TGCAGCGCCTCCGAGGGCGGGGGAGGCACTGAAGCTTTCTTT
CDR3aa: CSASEGGGGTEAFF

d_gene: TRBD1
v_gene: TRBV4-1
j_gene: TRBJ2-1
abundance: -
CDR3nt: TGCGCCAGCAGCCAGATTTACCGGGACAGAAAAGACAATGAGCAGTTCTTC
CDR3aa: CASSQIYRDRKDNEQFF

d_gene: TRBD1
v_gene: TRBV10-3
j_gene: TRBJ1-2
abundance: -
CDR3nt: TGTGCCATCAGTGACTCAGTGGGGACAGGGGAAAACTATGGCTACACCTTC
CDR3aa: CAISDSVGTGENYGYTF

d_gene: -
v_gene: TRBV30
j_gene: TRBJ1-6
abundance: few
CDR3nt: TGTGCCTGGAGGGATCAGATGAGCTCCTATAATTCACCCCTCCACTTT
CDR3aa: CAWRDQMSSYNSPLHF

d_gene: -
v_gene: TRBV25-1
j_gene: TRBJ1-4
abundance: few
CDR3nt: TGTGCCAGCAGTCCCGGACAGACTTCAACTAATGAAAAACTGTTTTTT
CDR3aa: CASSPGQTSTNEKLFF

d_gene: TRBD1
v_gene: TRBV29-1
j_gene: TRBJ1-1
abundance: -
CDR3nt: TGCAGCGTTGAGGGGACAGGGGGAACTGAAGCTTTCTTT
CDR3aa: CSVEGTGGTEAFF

d_gene: TRBD1
v_gene: TRBV10-1
j_gene: TRBJ1-6
abundance: few
CDR3nt: TGCGCCAGCAGTAACGGACAGGGGGATTATGATTCACCCCTCCACTTT
CDR3aa: CASSNGQGDYDSPLHF

d_gene: -
v_gene: TRBV18
j_gene: TRBJ2-7
abundance: few
CDR3nt: TGTGCCAGCTCGGACTCGTACGAGCAGTACTTC
CDR3aa: CASSDSYEQYF

d_gene: -
v_gene: TRBV5-1
j_gene: TRBJ2-5
abundance: few
CDR3nt: TGCGCCAGCAGCTTGGTAGGGGAGACCCAGTACTTC
CDR3aa: CASSLVGETQYF

d_gene: TRBD1
v_gene: TRBV2
j_gene: TRBJ1-2
abundance: -
CDR3nt: TGTGCCAGCCCACAGGGGGCTGGCTACACCTTC
CDR3aa: CASPQGAGYTF

d_gene: TRBD1
v_gene: TRBV9
j_gene: TRBJ1-1
abundance: -
CDR3nt: TGTGCCAGCAGCGGGTACACAGGGGGGACTGAAGCTTTCTTT
CDR3aa: CASSGYTGGTEAFF

d_gene: -
v_gene: TRBV30
j_gene: TRBJ1-5
abundance: few
CDR3nt: TGTGCCTGGAGTGTACGGGTAAGCAGTCATAGCAATCAGCCCCAGCATTTT
CDR3aa: CAWSVRVSSHSNQPQHF

d_gene: TRBD1
v_gene: TRBV5-1
j_gene: TRBJ1-6
abundance: few
CDR3nt: TGCGCCAGCAGATTGCTTGGGACAGATGGTTCACCCCTCCACTTT
CDR3aa: CASRLLGTDGSPLHF

d_gene: TRBD1
v_gene: TRBV30
j_gene: TRBJ2-3
abundance: -
CDR3nt: TGTGCCTGGAGTCCAGGGGGACAGTTAGCAGATACGCAGTATTTT
CDR3aa: CAWSPGGQLADTQYF

d_gene: -
v_gene: TRBV2
j_gene: TRBJ2-7
abundance: few
CDR3nt: TGTGCCACCGTCTTTTCCTACGAGCAGTACTTC
CDR3aa: CATVFSYEQYF

d_gene: -
v_gene: TRBV6-5
j_gene: TRBJ2-7
abundance: few
CDR3nt: TGTGCCAGCAGCCGCGATGGGACCGACTCGGAGCAGTACTTC
CDR3aa: CASSRDGTDSEQYF

d_gene: -
v_gene: TRBV28
j_gene: TRBJ2-2
abundance: -
CDR3nt: TGTGCCAGCAGTTCCGAAGGGCACACCGGGGAGCTGTTTTTT
CDR3aa: CASSSEGHTGELFF

d_gene: TRBD1
v_gene: TRBV7-9
j_gene: TRBJ2-7
abundance: few
CDR3nt: TGTGCCAGCAGCCAACGGACAGGGGGGAACGAGCAGTACTTC
CDR3aa: CASSQRTGGNEQYF

d_gene: -
v_gene: TRBV30
j_gene: TRBJ2-6
abundance: few
CDR3nt: TGTGCCTGGAGTGGGCAATCCGGGGTCTCCCGCTCTGGGGCCAACGTCCTGACTTTC
CDR3aa: CAWSGQSGVSRSGANVLTF

d_gene: -
v_gene: TRBV5-4
j_gene: TRBJ1-5
abundance: few
CDR3nt: TGTGCCAGCAGCTTGAAGCACTCCAATCAGCCCCAGCATTTT
CDR3aa: CASSLKHSNQPQHF

d_gene: -
v_gene: TRBV28
j_gene: TRBJ1-1
abundance: -
CDR3nt: TGTGCCAGCGGGGCCGTGAGAGCTTTCTTT
CDR3aa: CASGAVRAFF

d_gene: TRBD1
v_gene: TRBV30
j_gene: TRBJ2-5
abundance: few
CDR3nt: TGTGCCTGGAGTTATACAGGGGGAGAGACCCAGTACTTC
CDR3aa: CAWSYTGGETQYF

d_gene: TRBD1
v_gene: TRBV5-1
j_gene: TRBJ2-7
abundance: -
CDR3nt: TGCGCCAGCAGCGCAGGACAGGGGCCGCACGAGCAGTACTTC
CDR3aa: CASSAGQGPHEQYF

d_gene: -
v_gene: TRBV6-5
j_gene: TRBJ2-5
abundance: -
CDR3nt: TGTGCCAGCAGGGGGGTGACCCAGTACTTC
CDR3aa: CASRGVTQYF

d_gene: TRBD2
v_gene: TRBV19
j_gene: TRBJ2-5
abundance: few
CDR3nt: TGTGCCAGTAGTTCCCTAGCGGGGGGGGAGACCCAGTACTTC
CDR3aa: CASSSLAGGETQYF

d_gene: TRBD1
v_gene: TRBV18
j_gene: TRBJ1-2
abundance: -
CDR3nt: TGTGCCAGCTCCCCGCCGGGGACAGGGGACTATGGCTACACCTTC
CDR3aa: CASSPPGTGDYGYTF

d_gene: -
v_gene: TRBV6-6
j_gene: TRBJ2-7
abundance: -
CDR3nt: TGTGCCAGCAGTTACTCGAACCGTGGGGGCGACGAGCAGTACTTC
CDR3aa: CASSYSNRGGDEQYF

d_gene: -
v_gene: TRBV5-4
j_gene: TRBJ1-2
abundance: -
CDR3nt: TGTGCCAGCAGCTTGGACAGGGCAAACTATGGCTACACCTTC
CDR3aa: CASSLDRANYGYTF

d_gene: -
v_gene: TRBV12-5
j_gene: TRBJ2-3
abundance: few
CDR3nt: TGTGCTAGTGGTTTGGGGCAGCAAGCAGATACGCAGTATTTT
CDR3aa: CASGLGQQADTQYF

d_gene: -
v_gene: TRBV2
j_gene: TRBJ1-2
abundance: -
CDR3nt: TGTGGACGCGCTAAGGGGGGTTCCGGCTACACCTTC
CDR3aa: CGRAKGGSGYTF

d_gene: -
v_gene: TRBV5-1
j_gene: TRBJ2-5
abundance: -
CDR3nt: TGCGCCAGCAGCTTGGATCAGGAGACCCAGTACTTC
CDR3aa: CASSLDQETQYF

d_gene: TRBD1
v_gene: TRBV5-6
j_gene: TRBJ2-2
abundance: -
CDR3nt: TGTGCCAGCAGTCCTACAGGGGAGAAGAACGGGGAGCTGTTTTTT
CDR3aa: CASSPTGEKNGELFF

d_gene: -
v_gene: TRBV9
j_gene: TRBJ1-2
abundance: -
CDR3nt: TGTGCCAGCAGCACTTCGACAGGAGCTAACTATGGCTACACCTTC
CDR3aa: CASSTSTGANYGYTF

d_gene: TRBD2
v_gene: TRBV7-2
j_gene: TRBJ2-3
abundance: -
CDR3nt: TGTGCCAGCAGCCGCAGACTAGCGGGGGGAGATACGCAGTATTTT
CDR3aa: CASSRRLAGGDTQYF

d_gene: -
v_gene: TRBV4-1
j_gene: TRBJ1-1
abundance: -
CDR3nt: TGCGCCAGCAGCCAAGGCGCTATTGAAACTGAAGCTTTCTTT
CDR3aa: CASSQGAIETEAFF

d_gene: -
v_gene: TRBV10-3
j_gene: TRBJ1-2
abundance: few
CDR3nt: TGTGCCATCAGTGAGCTCTATGGCTACACCTTC
CDR3aa: CAISELYGYTF

d_gene: -
v_gene: TRBV4-1
j_gene: TRBJ1-2
abundance: -
CDR3nt: TGCGCCAGCAGCCAACTTCCGGGACCGCACGGCTACACCTTC
CDR3aa: CASSQLPGPHGYTF

d_gene: -
v_gene: TRBV2
j_gene: TRBJ2-1
abundance: -
CDR3nt: TGTGCCAGCAGTTCGGACAGCCCCTCCTACAATGAGCAGTTCTTC
CDR3aa: CASSSDSPSYNEQFF

d_gene: TRBD1
v_gene: TRBV30
j_gene: TRBJ2-7
abundance: few
CDR3nt: TGTGCCTGGAGCGGGACAGGGGTTGGGCAGTACTTC
CDR3aa: CAWSGTGVGQYF

d_gene: -
v_gene: TRBV2
j_gene: TRBJ1-1
abundance: few
CDR3nt: TGTGCCAGCAGTGAGGCTCAACTACCGAACACTGAAGCTTTCTTT
CDR3aa: CASSEAQLPNTEAFF

d_gene: -
v_gene: TRBV25-1
j_gene: TRBJ1-5
abundance: -
CDR3nt: TGTGCCAGCACTACAGGAGGTAGCAATCAGCCCCAGCATTTT
CDR3aa: CASTTGGSNQPQHF

d_gene: TRBD1
v_gene: TRBV18
j_gene: TRBJ2-7
abundance: few
CDR3nt: TGTGCCAGCTCACCGACAGGGGACTCCTACGAGCAGTACTTC
CDR3aa: CASSPTGDSYEQYF

d_gene: -
v_gene: TRBV5-1
j_gene: TRBJ2-3
abundance: few
CDR3nt: TGCGCCAGCAGCTTGGTGGGCACAGATACGCAGTATTTT
CDR3aa: CASSLVGTDTQYF

d_gene: -
v_gene: TRBV21-1
j_gene: TRBJ2-3
abundance: -
CDR3nt: TGTGCCAGCAGCAAATCGGGGGTGGTAGCCGGAAGCACAGATACGCAGTATTTT
CDR3aa: CASSKSGVVAGSTDTQYF

d_gene: -
v_gene: TRBV29-1
j_gene: TRBJ1-1
abundance: few
CDR3nt: TGCAGCGTTGAAGGAGGGATCCGCACTGAAGCTTTCTTT
CDR3aa: CSVEGGIRTEAFF

d_gene: TRBD1
v_gene: TRBV9
j_gene: TRBJ1-3
abundance: -
CDR3nt: TGTGCCAGCAGCGTAGCGACAGGGAATCCTGGAAACACCATATATTTT
CDR3aa: CASSVATGNPGNTIYF

d_gene: TRBD1
v_gene: TRBV7-3
j_gene: TRBJ2-1
abundance: few
CDR3nt: TGTGCCAGCAGCTTGGACAGGGTTTCATACAATGAGCAGTTCTTC
CDR3aa: CASSLDRVSYNEQFF

d_gene: TRBD1
v_gene: TRBV2
j_gene: TRBJ2-2
abundance: few
CDR3nt: TGTGCCAGCAACCGACAGGGGAGATCGAACACCGGGGAGCTGTTTTTT
CDR3aa: CASNRQGRSNTGELFF

d_gene: -
v_gene: TRBV10-3
j_gene: TRBJ2-7
abundance: few
CDR3nt: TGTGCCATCAGTGAGACGATGAAAGGTCCCTACGAGCAGTACTTC
CDR3aa: CAISETMKGPYEQYF

d_gene: -
v_gene: TRBV25-1
j_gene: TRBJ1-5
abundance: few
CDR3nt: TGTGCCAGCAGTGATTATGGGCCCCAGCATTTT
CDR3aa: CASSDYGPQHF

d_gene: TRBD1
v_gene: TRBV29-1
j_gene: TRBJ1-2
abundance: few
CDR3nt: TGCAGCGTTGAAGATCCCACAGGGGGAGATGGCTACACCTTC
CDR3aa: CSVEDPTGGDGYTF

d_gene: TRBD2
v_gene: TRBV13
j_gene: TRBJ2-5
abundance: few
CDR3nt: TGTGCCAGCAGCTGGGCTAGCGGGGGACCCCAAGAGACCCAGTACTTC
CDR3aa: CASSWASGGPQETQYF

d_gene: -
v_gene: TRBV7-2
j_gene: TRBJ1-1
abundance: -
CDR3nt: TGTGCCAGCAGCTCGTATATGAACACTGAAGCTTTCTTT
CDR3aa: CASSSYMNTEAFF